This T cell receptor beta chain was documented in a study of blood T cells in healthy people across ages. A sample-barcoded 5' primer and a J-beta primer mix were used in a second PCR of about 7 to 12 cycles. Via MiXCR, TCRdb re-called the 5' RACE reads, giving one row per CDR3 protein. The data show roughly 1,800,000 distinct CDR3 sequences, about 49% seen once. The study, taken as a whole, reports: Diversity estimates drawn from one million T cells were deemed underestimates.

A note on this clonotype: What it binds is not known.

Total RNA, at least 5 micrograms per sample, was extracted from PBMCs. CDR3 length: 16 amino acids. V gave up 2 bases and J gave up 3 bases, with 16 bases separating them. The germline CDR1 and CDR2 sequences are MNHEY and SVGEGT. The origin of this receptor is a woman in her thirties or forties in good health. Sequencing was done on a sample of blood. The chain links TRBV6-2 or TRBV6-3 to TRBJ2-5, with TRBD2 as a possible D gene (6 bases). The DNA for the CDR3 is TGTGCCAGCAGTTACATCCCTGAAGCGGGTAAAGAGACCCAGTACTTC. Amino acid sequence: CASSYIPEAGKETQYF.